The 19 T cell receptor beta chains in this list originate from one sample, sequenced in a study of regulatory T cells in long-lasting Graves disease. The time point is: persistent/refractory GD, antithyroid drugs over 5 years with positive TRAb. RNA extracted from PBMCs served as the sequencing template. In building TCR beta libraries, iRepertoire HTBI primers were used together with Arm-PCR of CDR3 regions. TCRdb reprocessed the multiplex PCR reads via MiXCR and lists one record per CDR3 protein. The table records some 340,000 distinct CDR3 sequences, around 23% of them present only once. This sample comprised peripheral blood mononuclear cells (PBMCs), obtained when the disease was refractory, from a patient treated with antithyroid drugs. These receptors all stem from a woman aged 40 to 55 with Graves disease.

The table lists this clonotype with many counts. J is TRBJ2-7 and V is TRBV2; D not resolved. In germline, CDR1 is SNHLY, CDR2 FYNNEI. The CDR3 totals 12 residues. V was clipped by 7 bases and J by 4 bases, with 11 bases between them. In DNA, the CDR3 is TGTGCCAGCAAGCGAGCCCTTTACGAGCAGTACTTC. It translates to CASKRALYEQYF.

This clonotype was picked up many times. The J gene is TRBJ2-7, the V gene TRBV20-1; TRBD2 is a possible D gene (6 bases). CDR3 length: 12 residues. The V and J ends lost 5 bases and 7 bases respectively, with 15 bases between them. CDR1 and CDR2 (germline): DFQATT, SNEGSKA (reference sequence). This chain's CDR3 is CSADRGGWEQYF. The CDR3 DNA follows: TGCAGTGCTGATAGGGGAGGATGGGAGCAGTACTTC.

V usage is TRBV3-1 and J usage is TRBJ2-1; TRBD2 agrees at 10 bases. CDR1 and CDR2 (germline): LGHDT, YNNKEL (reference sequence). Trimming removed 0 bases from V and 4 bases from J; junction bases left unmatched: 3. The CDR3 runs 16 residues. CDR3: CASSQETSGPYNEQFF. CDR3 in DNA: TGTGCCAGCAGCCAAGAGACTAGCGGGCCATACAATGAGCAGTTCTTC.

The genes are TRBV28 and TRBJ2-1; TRBD2 agrees at 10 bases. Germline loops: CDR1 MDHEN, CDR2 SYDVKM. The CDR3 is 21 amino acids. The V segment lost 6 bases and the J segment 5 bases; nucleotides outside the gene matches: 25. In DNA, the CDR3 is TGTGCCAGCAGCCTACCGGGGACTAGCGCGGCGGTATGGTGGTACGACAATGAGCAGTTCTTC. Protein sequence: CASSLPGTSAAVWWYDNEQFF. Complete variable domain (other parts from reference TRBV28 and TRBJ2-1): DVKVTQSSRYLVKRTGEKVFLECVQDMDHENMFWYRQDPGLGLRLIYFSYDVKMKEKGDIPEGYSVSREKKERFSLILESASTNQTSMYLCASSLPGTSAAVWWYDNEQFFGPGTRLTVL.

This clonotype was counted many times. The chain joins TRBV28 to TRBJ1-4; tentative D call: TRBD1 (5 bases). The CDR3 has 15 residues. CDR1 is MDHEN and CDR2 is SYDVKM in the germline V gene. V was trimmed by 5 bases and J by 5 bases, leaving 15 bases between them. The CDR3: CASSPHGGGNEKLFF. The CDR3 DNA follows: TGTGCCAGCAGTCCGCACGGGGGAGGGAATGAAAAACTGTTTTTT.

This clonotype has a count of ten or more. J is TRBJ1-1 and V is TRBV10-3; D is unclear. The CDR3 has 13 residues. Germline CDR1 is ENHRY and CDR2 is SYGVKD. V was pared by 3 bases and J by 0 bases, with 5 bases between. DNA of the CDR3: TGTGCCATCAGTGACGGTATGAACACTGAAGCTTTCTTT. Encoded protein: CAISDGMNTEAFF.

There are a few counts of this clonotype. The CDR3 protein is CASSFGGTPGEQFF. Written as DNA, the CDR3 is TGCGCCAGCAGCTTTGGGGGAACACCGGGGGAGCAGTTCTTC. The chain has TRBV5-1 and TRBJ2-1; D tentatively reads TRBD1 or TRBD2 (5 bases each). Between the trimmed V and J ends, which lost 2 bases and 10 bases, there was a span of 16 bases. CDR3 length equals 14 residues. The V gene's germline CDR1 is SGHRS and CDR2 YFSETQ. Based on the CDR3 plus reference TRBV5-1 and TRBJ2-1, the full variable domain is KAGVTQTPRYLIKTRGQQVTLSCSPISGHRSVSWYQQTPGQGLQFLFEYFSETQRNKGNFPGRFSGRQFSNSRSEMNVSTLELGDSALYLCASSFGGTPGEQFFGPGTRLTVL.

This chain links TRBV2 with TRBJ2-3, with 10 nucleotides matching TRBD2. The CDR3 is 16 amino acids. Germline values: CDR1 SNHLY, CDR2 FYNNEI. The ends lost 3 bases at V and 15 bases at J; junction bases unmatched: 18. This CDR3 reads CASSDPLRVSGRTLYF. The CDR3 DNA reads TGTGCCAGCAGTGATCCCCTCAGAGTTAGCGGGAGGACCCTTTATTTT. Variable domain in full (rest from reference TRBV2 and TRBJ2-3): EPEVTQTPSHQVTQMGQEVILRCVPISNHLYFYWYRQILGQKVEFLVSFYNNEISEKSEIFDDQFSVERPDGSNFTLKIRSTKLEDSAMYFCASSDPLRVSGRTLYFGPGTRLTVL.

This clonotype was observed a few times. The chain is built from TRBV6-1 and TRBJ2-2; unclear D gene. Trimming pared 5 bases from V and 2 bases from J, leaving 12 bases between. The CDR3 contains 15 residues. CDR1 and CDR2 (germline): MNHNS, SASEGT. The CDR3 region has the DNA TGTGCCAGCAGTAAGGCCCACCCAAACACCGGGGAGCTGTTTTTT. It specifies CASSKAHPNTGELFF.

The gene calls are TRBV6-1 and TRBJ1-5; D perhaps matches TRBD1 (6 bases). Germline CDR1 and CDR2: MNHNS and SASEGT. This CDR3 has 18 amino acids. V was trimmed by 1 base and J by 0 bases, leaving 16 bases between them. The CDR3 DNA sequence: TGTGCCAGCAGTGAAGTCGGTATGGCAGGGGCTAGCAATCAGCCCCAGCATTTT. As protein: CASSEVGMAGASNQPQHF.

This clonotype was picked up many times. This chain uses TRBV20-1 with TRBJ2-5; no reliable D call. Germline CDR1 and CDR2: DFQATT and SNEGSKA (reference sequence). The CDR3 length is 13 residues. Trimming left V 3 bases short and J 5 bases short, with 13 bases between. CDR3: CSASSRLGETQYF. In nucleotides, the CDR3 is TGCAGTGCTAGTTCCCGACTCGGGGAGACCCAGTACTTC.

Concerning this clonotype: Compared with germline, one end of the junction differs, possibly owing to a read error. The chain employs TRBV6-9 and TRBJ1-2; D uncertain. The CDR3 loop spans 15 amino acids. The germline V gene has CDR1 MNHGY and CDR2 SVAAGI. Here the CDR3 reads CASSYSSVWGYGYIF. DNA of the CDR3: TGTGCCAGCAGTTACTCATCGGTGTGGGGTTATGGCTACATCTTC.

This clonotype was observed at least ten times. V gene TRBV6-1 combines with J gene TRBJ2-6; possibly TRBD2 for D (5 bases). The CDR3 totals 15 residues. Per germline, CDR1 MNHNS and CDR2 SASEGT. V was trimmed by 6 bases and J by 0 bases, leaving 9 bases between them. Written as DNA, the CDR3 is TGTGCCAGCAGCAAGACTACCTCTGGGGCCAACGTCCTGACTTTC. Residues: CASSKTTSGANVLTF.

This clonotype was seen more than once but under ten times. V gene TRBV24-1 combines with J gene TRBJ2-1; no definite D call. Trimming stripped 11 bases from V and 0 bases from J, with 13 bases between. Germline CDR1 is KGHDR and CDR2 is SFDVKD. The CDR3 is made up of 14 amino acids. The CDR3 reads CASETYRSYNEQFF. CDR3 nucleotides: TGTGCCAGCGAAACTTATCGCTCCTACAATGAGCAGTTCTTC.

This clonotype has at least ten counts. The V gene is TRBV6-2 or TRBV6-3, the J gene TRBJ2-2; D is possibly TRBD1 or TRBD2 (5 bases each). This CDR3 has 18 amino acids. Germline V gene lookup returns CDR1 MNHEY and CDR2 SVGEGT. Trimming took off 2 bases at V and 6 bases at J, with 22 bases between the two ends. The CDR3 sequence: CASSYGGAGSLGAGELFF. The CDR3 DNA sequence: TGTGCCAGCAGTTACGGGGGTGCCGGGTCCCTAGGCGCCGGGGAGCTGTTTTTT.

This clonotype was found a few times. The chain joins TRBV28 to TRBJ2-2; no reliable D call. With 3 bases removed from V and 3 bases from J, the gap between germline ends came to 17 bases. The CDR3 sequence is 17 residues long. CDR1 and CDR2 (germline): MDHEN, SYDVKM. The CDR3, as DNA: TGTGCCAGCAGTTTTTCCGTCCACCTATTATACACCGGGGAGCTGTTTTTT. This encodes CASSFSVHLLYTGELFF. The whole variable domain, filled in from reference TRBV28 and TRBJ2-2, reads DVKVTQSSRYLVKRTGEKVFLECVQDMDHENMFWYRQDPGLGLRLIYFSYDVKMKEKGDIPEGYSVSREKKERFSLILESASTNQTSMYLCASSFSVHLLYTGELFFGEGSRLTVL.

This clonotype was seen many times. This chain connects TRBV2 to TRBJ2-7, with a weak D call TRBD2 (5 bases). This CDR3 is built from 11 residues. CDR1 and CDR2 from the germline V gene are SNHLY and FYNNEI. With 11 bases removed from V and 7 bases from J, the gap between germline ends came to 15 bases. This CDR3 reads CAPRRIGEQYF. The CDR3 coding sequence is TGTGCCCCTCGGAGGATTGGGGAGCAGTACTTC.

The rearrangement links TRBV28 to TRBJ2-2, with 8 bases identical to TRBD1. Germline assignment: CDR1 MDHEN and CDR2 SYDVKM. The CDR3 length is 15 residues. V was pared by 6 bases and J by 0 bases, with 3 bases of the junction left unmatched. The CDR3 protein is CASRPGGANTGELFF. CDR3 DNA: TGTGCCAGCAGACCAGGGGGCGCGAACACCGGGGAGCTGTTTTTT.

The CDR3 region is CASSGHAGELFF. The CDR3, as DNA: TGTGCCAGCAGTGGACACGCCGGGGAGCTGTTTTTT. The chain has TRBV6-1 and TRBJ2-2, with D unclear. Germline lookup yields CDR1 MNHNS and CDR2 SASEGT. The CDR3 is 12 residues long. Trimming left V 4 bases short and J 6 bases short, with 6 bases between.